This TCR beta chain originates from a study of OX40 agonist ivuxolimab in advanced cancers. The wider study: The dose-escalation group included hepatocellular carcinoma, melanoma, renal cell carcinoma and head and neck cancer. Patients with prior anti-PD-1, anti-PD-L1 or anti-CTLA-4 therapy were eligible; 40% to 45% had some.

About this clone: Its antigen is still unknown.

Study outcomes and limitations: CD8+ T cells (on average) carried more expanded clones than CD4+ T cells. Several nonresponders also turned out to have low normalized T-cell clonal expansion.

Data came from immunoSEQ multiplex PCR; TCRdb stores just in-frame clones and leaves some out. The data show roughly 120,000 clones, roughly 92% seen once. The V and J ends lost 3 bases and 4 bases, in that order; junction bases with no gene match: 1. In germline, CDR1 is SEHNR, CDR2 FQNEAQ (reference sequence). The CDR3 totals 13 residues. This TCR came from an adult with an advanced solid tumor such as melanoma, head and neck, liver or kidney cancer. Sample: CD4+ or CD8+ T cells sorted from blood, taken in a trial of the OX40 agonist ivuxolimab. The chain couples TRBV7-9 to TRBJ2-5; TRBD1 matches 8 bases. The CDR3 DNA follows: TGTGCCAGCAGCTTCGGACAGGGAGAGACCCAGTACTTC. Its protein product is CASSFGQGETQYF.